This T cell receptor beta chain is from a study of T cell changes during pregnancy in multiple sclerosis. Repertoires were generated with immunoSEQ multiplex PCR, while TCRdb's copy carries only in-frame clones and drops some. This sample has approximately 33,000 clones, with 88% found just once. This CDR3 contains 15 residues. Germline-derived CDR1 and CDR2 are LGHNA and YNFKEQ. The ends lost 4 bases at V and 3 bases at J; junction bases unmatched: 6. The sample here was CD4+ T cells from peripheral blood mononuclear cells, taken in the first trimester of pregnancy. The sequence derives from a female donor in good health, enrolled as a control in a pregnancy study. V and J are TRBV4-2 and TRBJ1-5, with TRBD1 matching 7 bases. The CDR3 bases are TGTGCCAGCAGCCTCGGGACAGCCCTCAATCAGCCCCAGCATTTT. This encodes CASSLGTALNQPQHF.